These 17 T cell receptor beta chains were all obtained from the same sample, sequenced in a study of cytomegalovirus exposure and HLA in healthy donors. Primers included in the PCR were 60 Vbeta and 13 Jbeta primers. Sequencing used immunoSEQ multiplex PCR; TCRdb keeps in-frame clones, though not all of them. The sample carries over 110,000 clones, around 78% recorded once. Source material: PBMCs. The receptors derive from a woman between 40 and 50 years old in good health and CMV-seropositive.

V and J are TRBV5-1 and TRBJ2-3; 10 bases are a match to TRBD1. The CDR3 totals 14 residues. In germline, CDR1 is SGHRS, CDR2 YFSETQ. Trimming at V came to 4 bases and at J to 3 bases, leaving 2 bases not matched to a gene. The CDR3 bases are TGCGCCAGCAGCCCGGACAGGGGGACAGATACGCAGTATTTT. As protein: CASSPDRGTDTQYF. The full variable domain, with the rest looked up from reference TRBV5-1 and TRBJ2-3, is KAGVTQTPRYLIKTRGQQVTLSCSPISGHRSVSWYQQTPGQGLQFLFEYFSETQRNKGNFPGRFSGRQFSNSRSEMNVSTLELGDSALYLCASSPDRGTDTQYFGPGTRLTVL.

This chain connects TRBV6-5 to TRBJ2-7; D is ambiguous. The V gene's germline CDR1 is MNHEY and CDR2 SVGAGI. This CDR3 is 13 amino acids long. V shed 0 bases and J shed 3 bases, with 6 bases lying between them. The CDR3 protein is CASSYSSLYEQYF. The CDR3 DNA sequence: TGTGCCAGCAGTTACTCATCTCTCTACGAGCAGTACTTC.

The chain is built from TRBV27 and TRBJ2-7, with 8 bases lining up with TRBD1. The CDR3 contains 15 residues. V trimming: 4 bases; J trimming: 4 bases; junction bases outside the gene matches: 9. CDR1 is MNHEY and CDR2 is SMNVEV in the germline V gene (reference sequence). CDR3 sequence reads: CASSYRPGQVYEQYF. The CDR3 coding sequence is TGTGCCAGCAGTTATCGTCCGGGACAGGTATACGAGCAGTACTTC.

The CDR3 reads CASSFSGTGETQYF. The CDR3 DNA reads as TGTGCCAGCAGCTTCTCCGGGACAGGGGAGACCCAGTACTTC. The chain recombines TRBV7-3 with TRBJ2-5, with 9 bases identical to TRBD1. CDR1 SGHTA and CDR2 FQGTGA come from the germline V gene. The trim removed 3 bases at V and 5 bases at J, leaving 4 bases unmatched. CDR3 size: 14 residues.

The CDR3 sequence: CASGGVGRGELFF. CDR3 DNA: TGTGCCAGCGGGGGGGTGGGTCGCGGGGAGCTGTTTTTT. V usage is TRBV28 and J usage is TRBJ2-2, with TRBD2 identical over 7 bases. Germline CDR1 MDHEN, CDR2 SYDVKM. J was trimmed by 7 bases and V by 8 bases; bases with no gene match: 7. This CDR3 contains 13 residues.

The chain links TRBV5-4 to TRBJ2-1, with D maybe TRBD1 (5 bases). V was cut by 0 bases and J by 4 bases, with 8 bases left in between. This CDR3 contains 14 residues. Germline V gives CDR1 SGHNT, CDR2 YYREEE (reference sequence). CDR3 sequence reads: CASSLVQAYNEQFF. CDR3 coding DNA: TGTGCCAGCAGCTTGGTACAGGCGTACAATGAGCAGTTCTTC.

The J gene is TRBJ1-5, the V gene TRBV19; D unclear. The germline CDR1 and CDR2 sequences are LNHDA and SQIVND (reference sequence). V was clipped by 0 bases and J by 4 bases, with 4 bases between them. There are 13 residues in the CDR3. CDR3 DNA sequence: TGTGCCAGTAGTATAGAGAGGAATCAGCCCCAGCATTTT. Translated: CASSIERNQPQHF. The variable domain in full, completed from reference TRBV19 and TRBJ1-5, reads DGGITQSPKYLFRKEGQNVTLSCEQNLNHDAMYWYRQDPGQGLRLIYYSQIVNDFQKGDIAEGYSVSREKKESFPLTVTSAQKNPTAFYLCASSIERNQPQHFGDGTRLSIL.

DNA for the CDR3: TGTGCCTGGAGTGTCATCTATGGGAACACTGAAGCTTTCTTT. This encodes CAWSVIYGNTEAFF. The chain is built from TRBV30 and TRBJ1-1; no clear D. V lost 0 bases, J lost 1 base, and 9 bases lay in between. Germline CDR1 and CDR2: GTSNPN and SVGIG (reference sequence). This CDR3 region has 14 residues.

The sample holds many counts of this clone. CDR3 nucleotide sequence: TGTGCCAGCATCGGTCTAGCGGAAAGCGAGCAGTACTTC. This encodes CASIGLAESEQYF. The chain has TRBV2 and TRBJ2-7, with TRBD2 identical over 7 bases. The germline V gene encodes CDR1 SNHLY and CDR2 FYNNEI. CDR3 length: 13 amino acids. V lost 7 bases and J lost 6; bases outside the gene matches: 9.

This clone came up a few times. The chain links TRBV6-5 to TRBJ2-2; 7 bases agree with TRBD2. Germline lookup yields CDR1 MNHEY and CDR2 SVGAGI. The V and J ends lost 2 bases and 4 bases, in that order; junction bases with no gene match: 7. This CDR3 is 16 amino acids long. The CDR3 bases are TGTGCCAGCAGTTACGTACCTAGCGGCCCCACCGGGGAGCTGTTTTTT. Residues: CASSYVPSGPTGELFF.

The V and J genes are TRBV2 and TRBJ2-2; D not resolved. Germline CDR1 is SNHLY and CDR2 is FYNNEI. This CDR3 has 13 amino acids. V dropped 6 bases and J dropped 4 bases, with 9 bases sitting between them. The CDR3 sequence: CASRWSPTGELFF. As DNA, the CDR3 is TGTGCCAGCAGGTGGAGCCCCACCGGGGAGCTGTTTTTT.

The rearrangement joins TRBV6-5 to TRBJ2-7, with a weak D call TRBD2 (6 bases). The germline V and J ends were trimmed by 5 bases and 0 bases, with 11 bases remaining between them. Per germline, CDR1 MNHEY and CDR2 SVGAGI. The CDR3 covers 14 residues. The CDR3 coding sequence is TGTGCCAGCAGTAAGGGACTCCGCTCCTACGAGCAGTACTTC. As protein: CASSKGLRSYEQYF.

The chain employs TRBV27 and TRBJ2-3; the D is unclear. V was clipped by 6 bases and J by 0 bases, with 22 bases between them. CDR1 is MNHEY, CDR2 SMNVEV, per germline (reference sequence). The CDR3 is 18 residues long. CDR3 DNA sequence: TGTGCCAGCAGCCCGACGACCTTTGGGCTTACTAGCACAGATACGCAGTATTTT. It yields the protein CASSPTTFGLTSTDTQYF.

This chain links TRBV28 with TRBJ2-7; TRBD1 is a possible D gene (6 bases). Trimming pared 8 bases from V and 7 bases from J, leaving 15 bases between. This CDR3 contains 12 residues. CDR1 is MDHEN, CDR2 SYDVKM, per germline. The CDR3 sequence is CASSVGGREQYF. DNA for the CDR3: TGTGCCAGCTCCGTAGGGGGAAGGGAGCAGTACTTC.

This CDR3 is CASSLSTDTYEQYF. The CDR3 DNA is TGTGCCAGCAGCTTGAGTACAGACACATACGAGCAGTACTTC. The chain employs TRBV5-5 and TRBJ2-7, with D unclear. V was shortened by 1 base and J by 4 bases, with 12 bases between the two germline ends. The CDR3 contains 14 residues. Germline CDR1 reads SGHKS; CDR2 reads YYEKEE (reference sequence).

This chain connects TRBV5-1 to TRBJ2-5; a weak D match, TRBD1 (5 bases). The end of the DNA fits TRBJ2-7 better, so the J call may be wrong. The length of the CDR3 is 14 residues. Germline loops: CDR1 SGHRS, CDR2 YFSETQ. For the CDR3, the DNA is TGCGCCAGCAGCTTGGGAGCAGGGCGGTCCGAGCAGTACTTC. Its protein product is CASSLGAGRSEQYF.

The gene calls are TRBV18 and TRBJ1-1; 7 bases match TRBD1. The ends lost 6 bases at V and 6 bases at J; junction bases unmatched: 4. Looked up from germline, CDR1 is KGHSH and CDR2 is LQKENI. The CDR3 has 12 residues. CDR3 in amino acids: CASSRDRAEAFF. The CDR3 DNA follows: TGTGCCAGCTCCCGTGACAGGGCTGAAGCTTTCTTT.